The clone carrying this TCR beta chain came up once. This sample was included in a study of glioma-infiltrating T cells after dendritic cell vaccination. Study context: Three intradermal dendritic cell vaccine injections were given every two weeks.

Germline V lookup: CDR1 LGHNT, CDR2 FRNRAP. Trimming shortened V by 3 bases and J by 8 bases, and 13 bases separated the two germline ends. The CDR3 sequence is 13 residues long. Up to about 2 ug genomic DNA was used for TCRB CDR3 amplification. Sequencing used immunoSEQ multiplex PCR; TCRdb keeps in-frame clones, though not all of them. Of about 92,000 clones listed, 86% are singletons. The chain joins TRBV12-5 to TRBJ1-2; TRBD1 is a possible D gene (5 bases). The sample consisted of blood, taken before dendritic cell vaccination. This TCR was sampled from a human donor with glioblastoma. The DNA of the CDR3 is TGTGCTAGTGGTTTCCAGACAGTGGGAGGCTACACCTTC. Translated: CASGFQTVGGYTF. Together with reference TRBV12-5 and TRBJ1-2, the CDR3 gives the full variable domain: DARVTQTPRHKVTEMGQEVTMRCQPILGHNTVFWYRQTMMQGLELLAYFRNRAPLDDSGMPKDRFSAEMPDATLATLKIQPSEPRDSAVYFCASGFQTVGGYTFGSGTRLTVV.